The 9 T cell receptor beta chains in this list originate from one sample, sequenced in a study of CD8+CD57+ T cells in acquired aplastic anemia. Genomic DNA was employed as the template in profiling TCR beta VDJ and CDR3. TCRdb re-derived calls from the reads in MiXCR, one entry per CDR3 protein. This table has fewer than 200,000 distinct CDR3 sequences, just under 45% appearing once. The sequencing sample was made of sorted CD4+, CD8+, or CD8+CD57+ T cells (not recorded which) from PBMCs. The receptors stem from a human donor in good health.

J is TRBJ2-7 and V is TRBV10-2; 10 bases line up with TRBD2. The germline V gene has CDR1 WSHSY and CDR2 SAAADI. The CDR3 is 16 residues long. V trimming: 6 bases; J trimming: 5 bases; junction bases outside the gene matches: 13. CDR3: CASRPLAGVRAHEQYF. CDR3 nucleotide sequence: TGCGCCAGCAGACCCCTAGCGGGAGTTCGGGCCCACGAGCAGTACTTC.

This clonotype has only a few counts. The gene calls are TRBV29-1 and TRBJ2-7; D may be TRBD1 or TRBD2 (5 bases each). This CDR3 is 14 amino acids long. CDR1 and CDR2 from the germline V gene are SQVTM and ANQGSEA. Trimming shortened V by 5 bases and J by 2 bases, and 16 bases separated the two germline ends. The CDR3 protein is CSVYVGVDTYEQYF. The CDR3 DNA is TGCAGCGTTTATGTGGGGGTAGATACCTACGAGCAGTACTTC.

This clonotype was recorded at least ten times. The chain employs TRBV5-1 and TRBJ2-7, with 10 bases aligning to TRBD2. The germline V gene has CDR1 SGHRS and CDR2 YFSETQ. This CDR3 spans 15 amino acids. J gave up 2 bases and V 0 bases, and 2 bases lay outside the gene matches. CDR3: CASSLVSGGAYEQYF. DNA of the CDR3: TGCGCCAGCAGCTTGGTGAGCGGGGGGGCCTACGAGCAGTACTTC. The full variable domain, its missing parts supplied by reference TRBV5-1 and TRBJ2-7, is KAGVTQTPRYLIKTRGQQVTLSCSPISGHRSVSWYQQTPGQGLQFLFEYFSETQRNKGNFPGRFSGRQFSNSRSEMNVSTLELGDSALYLCASSLVSGGAYEQYFGPGTRLTVT.

This clonotype was observed a handful of times. The chain couples TRBV28 to TRBJ2-2; possibly TRBD1 for D (6 bases). This CDR3 is built from 15 residues. Trimming shortened V by 1 base and J by 6 bases, and 12 bases separated the two germline ends. Germline CDR1 reads MDHEN; CDR2 reads SYDVKM. CDR3 coding DNA: TGTGCCAGCAGTTTATACAGGGCAGAGCCCGGGGAGCTGTTTTTT. Encoded protein: CASSLYRAEPGELFF.

The chain is built from TRBV10-2 and TRBJ1-6, with TRBD1 matching 8 bases. Germline V CDR1 and CDR2: WSHSY, SAAADI. The CDR3 totals 16 residues. V trimming: 4 bases; J trimming: 9 bases; junction bases outside the gene matches: 11. CDR3 DNA sequence: TGCGCCAGCAGTGGGGGGGGAACAGGGGGAACTTCACCCCTCCACTTT. It encodes CASSGGGTGGTSPLHF.

The rearrangement links TRBV20-1 to TRBJ2-1, with TRBD2 identical over 8 bases. Germline CDR1 reads DFQATT; CDR2 reads SNEGSKA (reference sequence). CDR3 size: 12 residues. V dropped 6 bases and J dropped 4; count of bases not matched to a gene: 2. CDR3 in amino acids: CSAVAGYNEQFF. The CDR3 coding sequence is TGCAGTGCGGTAGCGGGATACAATGAGCAGTTCTTC.

The chain carries TRBV11-1 and TRBJ1-2; the D gene is possibly TRBD1 (5 bases). V was clipped by 1 base and J by 8 bases, with 20 bases between them. The CDR3 sequence is 16 residues long. CDR1 is SGHAT and CDR2 is FQDESV in the germline V gene (reference sequence). Here the CDR3 DNA reads TGTGCCAGCAGCTTAGAAGTGGCGGGGGTAAACGGGGGCTACACCTTC. This gives the protein CASSLEVAGVNGGYTF.

A word on this clonotype: The junction shows a germline mismatch at one end, possibly a read error. The rearrangement joins TRBV5-8 to TRBJ1-3; D not resolved. Germline loops: CDR1 SGHTS, CDR2 YDEGEE. The CDR3 length is 15 residues. The CDR3 loop reads CASSLYQDSGNTTYF. CDR3 nucleotides: TGTGCCAGCAGCTTATATCAGGACTCTGGAAACACCACATATTTT. The variable domain in full, with the rest retrieved from reference TRBV5-8 and TRBJ1-3, is EAGVTQSPTHLIKTRGQQATLRCSPISGHTSVYWYQQALGLGLQFLLWYDEGEERNRGNFPPRFSGRQFPNYSSELNVNALELEDSALYLCASSLYQDSGNTTYFGEGSWLTVV.

This clonotype was counted at least ten times. The rearrangement joins TRBV12-3 or TRBV12-4 to TRBJ2-2; D unresolved. The length of the CDR3 is 14 residues. With 6 bases removed from V and 6 bases from J, the gap between germline ends came to 14 bases. The CDR3 protein is CASSLMSVAGELFF. DNA for the CDR3: TGTGCCAGCAGCCTAATGTCCGTAGCCGGGGAGCTGTTTTTT.